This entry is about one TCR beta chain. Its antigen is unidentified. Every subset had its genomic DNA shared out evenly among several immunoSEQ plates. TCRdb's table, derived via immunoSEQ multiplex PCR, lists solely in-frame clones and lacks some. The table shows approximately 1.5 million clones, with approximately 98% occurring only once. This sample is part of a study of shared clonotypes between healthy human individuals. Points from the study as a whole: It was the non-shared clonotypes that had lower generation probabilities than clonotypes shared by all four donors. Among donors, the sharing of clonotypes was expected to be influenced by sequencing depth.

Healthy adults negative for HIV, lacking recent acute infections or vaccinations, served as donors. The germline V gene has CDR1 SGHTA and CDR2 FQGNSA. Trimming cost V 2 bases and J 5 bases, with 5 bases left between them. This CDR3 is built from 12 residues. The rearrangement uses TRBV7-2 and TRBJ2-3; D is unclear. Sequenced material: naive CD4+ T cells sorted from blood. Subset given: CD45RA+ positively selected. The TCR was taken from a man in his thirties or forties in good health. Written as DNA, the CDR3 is TGTGCCAGCAGCTTATATGGAGATACGCAGTATTTT. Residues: CASSLYGDTQYF.